The table lists the clone carrying this T cell receptor (beta chain) with a few counts. This sample was taken from a study of blood T cell repertoires in COVID-19. Turning to the study itself: Researchers got acute and convalescent COVID-19 samples from the United States, Italy and Spain.

The J segment lost 4 bases and the V segment lost 4 bases, leaving 15 bases of the junction unmatched. This CDR3 is built from 17 residues. Per germline, CDR1 LGHDT and CDR2 YNNKEL (reference sequence). Method: immunoSEQ multiplex PCR; TCRdb's copy keeps in-frame clones and lacks some. In the table there are roughly 150,000 clones, about 86% of which are singletons. The chain combines TRBV3-1 (or the pseudogene TRBV3-2) with TRBJ2-7; 8 bases map to TRBD1. This receptor was identified in a woman older than 75 with acute or convalescent COVID-19. The specimen was peripheral blood. CDR3 residues: CASSREPTGVAYYEQYF. CDR3 bases: TGTGCCAGCAGCCGAGAGCCGACAGGGGTTGCTTATTACGAGCAGTACTTC.